A single sample gave rise to the 2 T cell receptor beta chains below, sequenced in a study of human T cells and chemical hapten exposure. MiXCR, run by TCRdb on the RACE reads, gives a single entry per CDR3 protein. The data show around 350,000 distinct CDR3 sequences, with approximately 5% seen just once and around 8% held by the top ten. Time point in this sample: pre-sensitization, week 0. Stated treatment: therapeutic diphenylcyclopropenone sensitization with weekly scalp DPC. The material was whole blood, obtained in connection with sensitization to the hapten diphenylcyclopropenone (DPC). The receptors come from a woman under 30 with alopecia areata. Some clones in this sample may be carry-over from other donors' samples.

This clonotype turned up a few times. CDR3 DNA: TGCGCCAGCAGCCAGAGGGGAGGGACAGGACTATACGAGCAGTACTTC. It specifies CASSQRGGTGLYEQYF. The chain is built from TRBV4-3 and TRBJ2-7, with D maybe TRBD1 (8 bases). Trimming removed 3 bases at V and 4 bases at J, with 19 bases between. Germline-derived CDR1 and CDR2 are LGHNA and YSLEER. This CDR3 spans 16 amino acids.

The chain is built from TRBV3-1 and TRBJ1-1; D might be TRBD1 (5 bases). The CDR3 runs to 16 residues. V lost 1 base and J lost 1, with 13 bases in between. Germline V gives CDR1 LGHDT, CDR2 YNNKEL (reference sequence). In nucleotides, the CDR3 is TGTGCCAGCAGCCAAGGAGCAGGGAGCGGGAACACTGAAGCTTTCTTT. This sequence encodes CASSQGAGSGNTEAFF.